Below are 27 T cell receptor beta chains sequenced from a single sample in a study of vaccination effects on CD4 cells after COVID-19. No antigens are known for them. This table comes from immunoSEQ multiplex PCR, and its TCRdb copy is limited to in-frame clones, with some not included. The data show more than 40,000 clones, about four fifths seen once. Before any sequencing was done, the ViraFEST assay used viral peptide pools to expand antigen-specific CD4+ T cells. Around day 10 of culture, CD4+ T cells were separated out. All study participants received two doses of BNT162b2 or mRNA-1273 vaccine. The sample consisted of CD4+ T cells from PBMCs cultured with HCoV-OC43 spike peptides, taken after COVID-19 vaccination. Subset here: HCoV-OC43 spike overlapping peptide pool stimulation. The source of these receptors is a human donor who received a COVID-19 vaccine.

V is TRBV6-4 and J is TRBJ1-2, with 9 positions matching TRBD1. The CDR3 totals 15 residues. Germline V lookup: CDR1 MRHNA, CDR2 SNTAGT. V gave up 4 bases and J gave up 4 bases; unmatched junction bases: 7. The CDR3 sequence is CASSGNPGQGYGYTF. In DNA form, the CDR3 reads TGTGCCAGCAGTGGAAACCCGGGACAGGGCTATGGCTACACCTTC.

The gene calls are TRBV6-6 and TRBJ1-1; D possibly corresponds to TRBD1 (5 bases). This CDR3 region has 13 residues. V was cut by 5 bases and J by 10 bases, with 17 bases left in between. The germline gives CDR1 MNHNY, CDR2 SVGAGI (reference sequence). The CDR3 region is CASSHGGINSAFF. The CDR3 DNA sequence: TGTGCCAGCAGTCACGGGGGTATTAATTCAGCTTTCTTT.

V and J are TRBV3-1 (or the pseudogene TRBV3-2) and TRBJ2-5; TRBD2 aligns across 8 bases. CDR3 length equals 16 residues. The germline gives CDR1 LGHDT, CDR2 YNNKEL (reference sequence). The V and J ends lost 1 base and 5 bases, in that order; junction bases with no gene match: 9. The CDR3 here is CASSQADSGVRETQYF. The CDR3 DNA is TGTGCCAGCAGCCAAGCCGATAGCGGGGTCCGGGAGACCCAGTACTTC.

This chain uses TRBV18 with TRBJ1-1, with D unclear. The CDR3 is 14 residues long. CDR1 and CDR2 (germline): KGHSH, LQKENI. V shed 1 base and J shed 0 bases, with 6 bases lying between them. The CDR3 here is CASSPQELNTEAFF. The CDR3 coding sequence is TGTGCCAGCTCACCACAGGAATTGAACACTGAAGCTTTCTTT.

This clone was seen a few times. DNA of the CDR3: TGTGCCAGCTCATTCAATGGACAGGGGGCGAGGCAGCCCCAGCATTTT. This encodes CASSFNGQGARQPQHF. V and J are TRBV18 and TRBJ1-5, with 11 positions matching TRBD1. The germline V gene has CDR1 KGHSH and CDR2 LQKENI. J was trimmed by 7 bases and V by 5 bases; bases with no gene match: 10. The CDR3 covers 16 residues.

The chain has TRBV10-3 and TRBJ1-5; perhaps TRBD1 as D (5 bases). The germline V gene has CDR1 ENHRY and CDR2 SYGVKD. V was shortened by 10 bases and J by 0 bases, with 16 bases between the two germline ends. The length of the CDR3 is 15 residues. In DNA form, the CDR3 reads TGTGCCACCTCCAGACAGTTAGATAGCAATCAGCCCCAGCATTTT. It specifies CATSRQLDSNQPQHF.

The chain links TRBV21-1 to TRBJ2-5; whether TRBD2, the table's D call, matches the DNA was not checked. TRBV21-1 is a listed pseudogene. This CDR3 has 18 residues. CDR3 region: CASSKAGRDGRRRETQYF. The CDR3 DNA is TGTGCCAGCAGCAAAGCGGGGCGCGATGGGAGGAGACGAGAGACCCAGTACTTC.

V usage is TRBV7-8 and J usage is TRBJ2-5; 7 positions match TRBD1. CDR1 and CDR2 from the germline V gene are SGHVS and FQNEAQ. Trimming at V came to 3 bases and at J to 3 bases, leaving 4 bases not matched to a gene. The CDR3 consists of 14 residues. CDR3 in amino acids: CASSFETGKETQYF. Written as DNA, the CDR3 is TGTGCCAGCAGCTTCGAGACAGGGAAAGAGACCCAGTACTTC.

The chain carries TRBV9 and TRBJ2-7; 11 bases fit TRBD2. Per the germline V gene, CDR1 is SGDLS and CDR2 is YYNGEE. J lost 0 bases, V lost 4 bases, and 15 bases had no gene match. This CDR3 is built from 19 residues. As DNA, the CDR3 is TGTGCCAGCAGCCCCCAAAGGCCTAGCGGGGGGTCAAGCTCCTACGAGCAGTACTTC. This codes for CASSPQRPSGGSSSYEQYF.

This chain uses TRBV30 with TRBJ1-1; 7 nucleotides agree with TRBD1. CDR3 length: 13 amino acids. Germline-derived CDR1 and CDR2 are GTSNPN and SVGIG (reference sequence). J was trimmed by 12 bases and V by 2 bases; bases with no gene match: 12. The CDR3, as DNA: TGTGCCTGGAGTATAGGACAGGCTCTCCGTACTTTCTTT. It translates to CAWSIGQALRTFF. The full variable domain, with the rest looked up from reference TRBV30 and TRBJ1-1, is SQTIHQWPATLVQPVGSPLSLECTVEGTSNPNLYWYRQAAGRGLQLLFYSVGIGQISSEVPQNLSASRPQDRQFILSSKKLLLSDSGFYLCAWSIGQALRTFFGQGTRLTVV.

The rearrangement uses TRBV5-1 and TRBJ2-3; D is perhaps TRBD2 (6 bases). The V end was cut by 4 bases, the J end by 1 base, with 13 bases between. The V gene's germline CDR1 is SGHRS and CDR2 YFSETQ. This CDR3 has 15 amino acids. CDR3 nucleotides: TGCGCCAGCAGCCCCGGTGTAGCGGGCACAGATACGCAGTATTTT. Translated, it gives CASSPGVAGTDTQYF. The entire variable domain, with the rest obtained from reference TRBV5-1 and TRBJ2-3, is as follows: KAGVTQTPRYLIKTRGQQVTLSCSPISGHRSVSWYQQTPGQGLQFLFEYFSETQRNKGNFPGRFSGRQFSNSRSEMNVSTLELGDSALYLCASSPGVAGTDTQYFGPGTRLTVL.

The table lists this clone with a few counts. The V and J genes are TRBV18 and TRBJ1-1; D remains ambiguous. The germline V gene has CDR1 KGHSH and CDR2 LQKENI. With 0 bases removed from V and 1 base from J, the gap between germline ends came to 9 bases. This CDR3 contains 15 residues. DNA for the CDR3: TGTGCCAGCTCACCACCCGTATTGGGGAACACTGAAGCTTTCTTT. Translation: CASSPPVLGNTEAFF.

The CDR3 here is CAWTRQVNQPQHF. The CDR3, as DNA: TGTGCCTGGACAAGACAGGTCAATCAGCCCCAGCATTTT. The V and J genes are TRBV30 and TRBJ1-5, with D maybe TRBD1 (6 bases). Germline values: CDR1 GTSNPN, CDR2 SVGIG (reference sequence). Deletions cut 4 bases from V and 3 bases from J, with 10 bases between. The CDR3 is 13 residues long.

This clone has just a few counts. The chain carries TRBV15 and TRBJ2-6; the match to TRBD1 covers 7 bases. Germline lookup yields CDR1 LNHNV and CDR2 YYDKDF (reference sequence). Germline trimming cut 0 bases from V and 2 bases from J; bases unmatched to any gene: 10. The CDR3 spans 19 residues. The CDR3 protein is CATSRDSDRVTPGANVLTF. For the CDR3, the DNA is TGTGCCACCAGCAGAGATAGCGACAGGGTAACTCCTGGGGCCAACGTCCTGACTTTC.

This clone showed up just a few times. The chain recombines TRBV10-1 with TRBJ1-2, with D possibly TRBD1 on 6 matching bases. Trimming removed 2 bases at V and 4 bases at J, with 17 bases between. The CDR3 is 16 residues long. The germline gives CDR1 WNHNN, CDR2 SYGVQD (reference sequence). CDR3 DNA: TGCGCCAGCAGTGAGGGGACACACGACGGGTCCTATGGCTACACCTTC. Its translation is CASSEGTHDGSYGYTF.

V and J are TRBV3-1 (or the pseudogene TRBV3-2) and TRBJ2-7; TRBD2 aligns across 12 bases. The CDR3 has 13 residues. The J segment lost 3 bases and the V segment lost 6 bases, leaving 0 bases of the junction unmatched. Germline lookup yields CDR1 LGHDT and CDR2 YNNKEL (reference sequence). CDR3 residues: CASRTSGSYEQYF. CDR3 bases: TGTGCCAGCAGGACTAGCGGGAGCTACGAGCAGTACTTC.

This clone occurred once. The chain combines TRBV2 with TRBJ1-6; D unclear. Germline V lookup: CDR1 SNHLY, CDR2 FYNNEI. V lost 0 bases, J lost 14 bases, and 5 bases lay in between. The CDR3 extends over 11 amino acids. CDR3 residues: CASSEASALHF. CDR3 DNA sequence: TGTGCCAGCAGTGAAGCGTCCGCCCTCCACTTT.

The chain couples TRBV7-8 to TRBJ2-7; 13 bases are shared with TRBD2. This CDR3 region has 15 residues. CDR1 and CDR2 (germline): SGHVS, FQNEAQ. Losses at the gene ends were 5 bases for V and 5 bases for J; bases not matched to a gene: 6. DNA of the CDR3: TGTGCCAGCAGCAAAGGGACTAGCGGGATCAACGAGCAGTACTTC. It yields the protein CASSKGTSGINEQYF. Looking up the rest from reference TRBV7-8 and TRBJ2-7 gives the full variable domain: GAGVSQSPRYKVAKRGQDVALRCDPISGHVSLFWYQQALGQGPEFLTYFQNEAQLDKSGLPSDRFFAERPEGSVSTLKIQRTQQEDSAVYLCASSKGTSGINEQYFGPGTRLTVT.

The chain carries TRBV6-1 and TRBJ1-5; 7 bases line up with TRBD1. The CDR3 is 16 amino acids. The J segment lost 1 base and the V segment lost 4 bases, leaving 7 bases of the junction unmatched. Germline CDR1 is MNHNS and CDR2 is SASEGT. This CDR3 is CASSANMDRSNQPQHF. The CDR3 coding sequence is TGTGCCAGCAGTGCTAACATGGACAGGAGCAATCAGCCCCAGCATTTT.

This clone showed up just once. The chain employs TRBV11-3 and TRBJ2-1; D is uncertain. Trimming pared 0 bases from V and 9 bases from J, leaving 12 bases between. The CDR3 totals 14 residues. Germline lookup yields CDR1 SGHNT and CDR2 YENEEA. The CDR3 region is CASSLDAANAEQFF. The DNA of the CDR3 is TGTGCCAGCAGCTTAGATGCGGCTAATGCTGAGCAGTTCTTC.

This chain links TRBV9 with TRBJ1-2; a possible D gene is TRBD1 (6 bases). This CDR3 has 16 amino acids. Germline CDR1 SGDLS, CDR2 YYNGEE. V was cut by 4 bases and J by 4 bases, with 20 bases left in between. This chain's CDR3 is CASSLGLGGLLYGYTF. The CDR3 DNA sequence: TGTGCCAGCAGCTTAGGTTTAGGGGGATTACTCTATGGCTACACCTTC.

This chain connects TRBV10-2 to TRBJ2-1; 10 nucleotides line up with TRBD1. This CDR3 region has 21 residues. V gave up 6 bases and J gave up 0 bases; unmatched junction bases: 20. Looked up from germline, CDR1 is WSHSY and CDR2 is SAAADI. The DNA of the CDR3 is TGCGCCAGCAGAGGACAGGGGGATGGTAGCGGCCCAAAGAGCTCCTACAATGAGCAGTTCTTC. Its translation is CASRGQGDGSGPKSSYNEQFF.

Only one count was recorded for this clone. The chain recombines TRBV18 with TRBJ1-2; 11 nucleotides align to TRBD1. V dropped 3 bases and J dropped 4; count of bases not matched to a gene: 4. CDR1 and CDR2 from the germline V gene are KGHSH and LQKENI. This CDR3 is 15 amino acids long. As DNA, the CDR3 is TGTGCCAGCTCACCGGGACAGGGGGTAGTCTATGGCTACACCTTC. As protein: CASSPGQGVVYGYTF.

This clone was seen only a few times. The genes are TRBV4-2 and TRBJ1-1; 8 nucleotides align to TRBD1. CDR3 length: 17 amino acids. V lost 8 bases and J lost 1; bases outside the gene matches: 15. Germline CDR1 LGHNA, CDR2 YNFKEQ. Here the CDR3 reads CASARTGPDGGNTEAFF. In DNA, the CDR3 is TGTGCCAGCGCTCGGACAGGGCCCGACGGGGGGAACACTGAAGCTTTCTTT.

This clone was found once. J is TRBJ2-3 and V is TRBV11-3; 10 bases match TRBD2. This CDR3 contains 15 residues. Germline assignment: CDR1 SGHNT and CDR2 YENEEA. J gave up 5 bases and V 5 bases, and 7 bases lay outside the gene matches. This CDR3 is CASSVSGGTGDTQYF. As DNA, the CDR3 is TGTGCCAGCAGCGTTAGCGGGGGGACCGGAGATACGCAGTATTTT.

This clone has a single count. This chain uses TRBV21-1 with TRBJ1-2; the D call of TRBD1 is as the table states it, not checked on the DNA. TRBV21-1 is a pseudogene. The CDR3 runs to 19 residues. CDR3 sequence: CASSKKTGGPGRTNYGYTF. Written as DNA, the CDR3 is TGTGCCAGCAGCAAAAAAACAGGGGGCCCTGGGAGGACAAATTATGGCTACACCTTC.

The rearrangement uses TRBV6-2 or TRBV6-3 and TRBJ2-5; D unresolved. Germline V gene sequence: CDR1 MNHEY, CDR2 SVGEGT. V was clipped by 7 bases and J by 1 base, with 19 bases between them. The CDR3 is made up of 16 amino acids. The DNA of the CDR3 is TGTGCCAGCACCCCCGGCCCGGGCCACCCCCAAGAGACCCAGTACTTC. It is translated as CASTPGPGHPQETQYF.